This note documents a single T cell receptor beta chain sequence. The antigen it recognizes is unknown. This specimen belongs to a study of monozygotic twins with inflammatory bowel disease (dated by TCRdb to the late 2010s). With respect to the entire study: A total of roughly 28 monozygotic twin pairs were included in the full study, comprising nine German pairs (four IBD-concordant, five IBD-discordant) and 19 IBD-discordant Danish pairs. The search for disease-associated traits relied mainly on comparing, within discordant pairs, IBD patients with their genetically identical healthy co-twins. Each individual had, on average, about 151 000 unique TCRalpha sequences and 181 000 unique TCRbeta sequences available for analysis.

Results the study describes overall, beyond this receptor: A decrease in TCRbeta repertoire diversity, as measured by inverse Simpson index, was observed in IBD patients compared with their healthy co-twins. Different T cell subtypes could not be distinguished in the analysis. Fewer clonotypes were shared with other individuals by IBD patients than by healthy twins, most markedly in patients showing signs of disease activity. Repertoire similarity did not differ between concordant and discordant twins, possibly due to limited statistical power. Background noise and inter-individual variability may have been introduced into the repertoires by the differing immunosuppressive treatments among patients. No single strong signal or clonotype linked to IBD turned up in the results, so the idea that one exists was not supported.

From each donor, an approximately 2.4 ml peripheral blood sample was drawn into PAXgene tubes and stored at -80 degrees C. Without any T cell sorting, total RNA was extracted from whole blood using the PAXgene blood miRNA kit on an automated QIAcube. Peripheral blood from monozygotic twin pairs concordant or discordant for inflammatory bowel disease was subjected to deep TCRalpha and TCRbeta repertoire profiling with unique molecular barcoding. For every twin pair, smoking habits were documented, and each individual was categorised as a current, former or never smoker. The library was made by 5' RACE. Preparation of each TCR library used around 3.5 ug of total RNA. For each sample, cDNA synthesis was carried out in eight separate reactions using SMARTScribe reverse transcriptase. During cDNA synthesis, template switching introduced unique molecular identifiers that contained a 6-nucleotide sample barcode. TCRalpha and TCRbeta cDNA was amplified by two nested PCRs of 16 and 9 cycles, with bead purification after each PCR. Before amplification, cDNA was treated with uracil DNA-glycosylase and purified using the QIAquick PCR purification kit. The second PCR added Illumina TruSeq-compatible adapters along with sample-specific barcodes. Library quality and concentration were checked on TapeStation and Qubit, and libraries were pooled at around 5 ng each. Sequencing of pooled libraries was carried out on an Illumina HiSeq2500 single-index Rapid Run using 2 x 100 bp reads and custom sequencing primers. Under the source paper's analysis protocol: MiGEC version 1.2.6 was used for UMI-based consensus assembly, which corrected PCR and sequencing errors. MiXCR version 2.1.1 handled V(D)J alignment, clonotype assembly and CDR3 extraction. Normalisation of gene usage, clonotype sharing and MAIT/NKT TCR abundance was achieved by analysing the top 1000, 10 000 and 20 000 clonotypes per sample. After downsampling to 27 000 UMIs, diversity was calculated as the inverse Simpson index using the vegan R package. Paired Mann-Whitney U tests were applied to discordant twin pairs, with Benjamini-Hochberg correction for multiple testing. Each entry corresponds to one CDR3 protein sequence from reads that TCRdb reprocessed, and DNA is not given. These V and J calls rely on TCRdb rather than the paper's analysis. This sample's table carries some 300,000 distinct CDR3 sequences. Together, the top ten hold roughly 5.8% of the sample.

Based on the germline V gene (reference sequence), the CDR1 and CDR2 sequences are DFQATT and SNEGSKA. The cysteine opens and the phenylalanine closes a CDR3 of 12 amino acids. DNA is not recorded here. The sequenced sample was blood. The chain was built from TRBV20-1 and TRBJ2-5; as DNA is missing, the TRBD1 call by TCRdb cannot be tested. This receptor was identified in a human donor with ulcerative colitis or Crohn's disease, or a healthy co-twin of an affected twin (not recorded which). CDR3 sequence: CSVPDRGETQYF.